This is a list of T cell receptor beta chains from one sample in a study of T cells in Graves' hyperthyroidism and ophthalmopathy. TCRdb passed the multiplex PCR reads through MiXCR, listing each CDR3 protein once. This sample has approximately 700,000 distinct CDR3 sequences, with roughly 45% found just once. Material: peripheral blood or thyroid tissue (not recorded which). Receptors were obtained from an adult man with Graves' disease, either hyperthyroidism or ophthalmopathy (not recorded which). CDR3s include the opening cysteine and the closing phenylalanine or tryptophan. D genes are given only for firm matches. Expanded clones get a size class; other rows say once, few or many, or leave the size out.

D gene | CDR3 length | J gene | V gene | clone size | CDR3 protein | CDR3 DNA
- | 14 | TRBJ1-5 | TRBV5-1 | many | CASSLAPGNQPQHF | TGCGCCAGCAGCTTGGCCCCGGGCAATCAGCCCCAGCATTTT
- | 15 | TRBJ2-7 | TRBV5-1 | - | CASSYLLTPTYEQYF | TGCGCCAGCAGCTATTTATTGACACCTACCTACGAGCAGTACTTC
TRBD1 | 14 | TRBJ1-1 | TRBV29-1 | once | CSVTPGTANTEAFF | TGCAGCGTGACCCCCGGGACAGCGAACACTGAAGCTTTCTTT
TRBD1 | 13 | TRBJ1-4 | TRBV29-1 | - | CSVEEGQGEKLFF | TGCAGCGTTGAAGAGGGACAGGGCGAAAAACTGTTTTTT
- | 14 | TRBJ1-1 | TRBV20-1 | - | CSARAPGPNTEAFF | TGCAGTGCTAGAGCTCCCGGGCCCAACACTGAAGCTTTCTTT
- | 13 | TRBJ1-2 | TRBV7-6 | - | CASSLAGDHGYTF | TGTGCCAGCAGCTTAGCGGGGGACCATGGCTACACCTTC
- | 13 | TRBJ1-4 | TRBV29-1 | many | CSAETGVGEKLFF | TGCAGCGCCGAGACAGGTGTCGGAGAAAAACTGTTTTTT
TRBD1 | 16 | TRBJ1-5 | TRBV7-6 | - | CASSLTGVGSNQPQHF | TGTGCCAGCAGCTTGACAGGGGTCGGAAGCAATCAGCCCCAGCATTTT
- | 13 | TRBJ1-5 | TRBV12-3/TRBV12-4 | - | CASSDFPGQPQHF | TGTGCCAGCAGTGATTTTCCGGGTCAGCCCCAGCATTTT
TRBD1 | 18 | TRBJ1-1 | TRBV5-1 | few | CASSSPRTGGIRNTEAFF | TGTGCCAGCAGCTCCCCAAGGACAGGGGGGATACGGAACACTGAAGCTTTCTTT
- | 15 | TRBJ1-2 | TRBV2 | - | CASSALGRLPGGYTF | TGTGCCAGCAGTGCCCTGGGCAGGCTTCCGGGGGGCTACACCTTC
TRBD2 | 18 | TRBJ2-2 | TRBV4-2 | - | CASSTTFRAGGHTGELFF | TGTGCCAGCAGCACCACCTTTAGAGCGGGAGGGCACACCGGGGAGCTGTTTTTT
TRBD1 | 16 | TRBJ1-4 | TRBV9 | many | CASSHPRTGWNEKLFF | TGTGCCAGCAGCCACCCGAGGACAGGGTGGAATGAAAAACTGTTTTTT
- | 10 | TRBJ1-3 | TRBV10-3 | - | CAIQLDTIYF | TGTGCCATCCAACTGGACACCATATATTTT